This T cell receptor beta chain was retrieved from a study of cytomegalovirus exposure and HLA in healthy donors. Across the whole study: In a later analysis, it was reported that the approximately 110 validation repertoires had been produced on the same platform as the 500 to 850 repertoires belonging to the first cohort. Study-level findings and limits: In vitro data verified a few CMV-associated chains as specific for CMV antigens.

Only in-frame clones appear in the TCRdb table, and some are missing; sequencing was by immunoSEQ multiplex PCR. Seen here are roughly 140,000 clones, roughly 89% observed once, and the top ten hold around 3.2%. This clone was seen once. The antigen remains unidentified. The CDR3 spans 14 residues. Germline V gene sequence: CDR1 LNHDA, CDR2 SQIVND (reference sequence). V gave up 7 bases and J gave up 1 base, with 11 bases separating them. The sequenced material came from PBMCs. The sequence was collected from a woman under 30 in good health and CMV-seropositive. The chain is built from TRBV19 and TRBJ1-5; a possible D gene is TRBD1 (5 bases). The CDR3: CASTDIISNQPQHF. For the CDR3, the DNA is TGTGCCAGTACGGACATTATAAGCAATCAGCCCCAGCATTTT.